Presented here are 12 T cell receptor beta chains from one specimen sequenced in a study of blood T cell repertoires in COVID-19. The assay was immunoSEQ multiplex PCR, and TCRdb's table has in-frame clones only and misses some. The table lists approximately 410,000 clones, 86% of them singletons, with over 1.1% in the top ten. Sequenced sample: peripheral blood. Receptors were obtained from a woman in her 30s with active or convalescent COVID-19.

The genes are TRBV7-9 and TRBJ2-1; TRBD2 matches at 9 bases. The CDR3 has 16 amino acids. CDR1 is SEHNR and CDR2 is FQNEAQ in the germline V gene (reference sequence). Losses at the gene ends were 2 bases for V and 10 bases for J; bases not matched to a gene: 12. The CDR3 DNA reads TGTGCCAGCAGCTTATTATTACCGGCTAGCGGGACCGAGCAGTTCTTC. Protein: CASSLLLPASGTEQFF.

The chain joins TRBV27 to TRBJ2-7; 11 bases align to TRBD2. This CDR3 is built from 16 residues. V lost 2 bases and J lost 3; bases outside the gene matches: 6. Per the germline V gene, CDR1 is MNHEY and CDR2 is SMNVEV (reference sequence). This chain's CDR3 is CASSLGISGGDYEQYF. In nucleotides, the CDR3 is TGTGCCAGCAGTTTAGGGATTAGCGGGGGGGACTACGAGCAGTACTTC.

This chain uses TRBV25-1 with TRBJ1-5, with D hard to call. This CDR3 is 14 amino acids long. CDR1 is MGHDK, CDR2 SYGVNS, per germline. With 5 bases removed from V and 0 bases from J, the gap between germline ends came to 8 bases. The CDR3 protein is CASSLGSSNQPQHF. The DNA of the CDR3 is TGTGCCAGCAGTCTAGGAAGTAGCAATCAGCCCCAGCATTTT.

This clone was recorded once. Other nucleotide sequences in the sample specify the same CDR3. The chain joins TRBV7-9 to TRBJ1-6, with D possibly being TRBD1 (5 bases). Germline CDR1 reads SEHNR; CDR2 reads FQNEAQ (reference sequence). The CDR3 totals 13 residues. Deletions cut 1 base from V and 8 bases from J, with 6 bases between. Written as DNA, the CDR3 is TGTGCCAGCAGCTTAGGCAGGGATTCACCCCTCCACTTT. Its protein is CASSLGRDSPLHF.

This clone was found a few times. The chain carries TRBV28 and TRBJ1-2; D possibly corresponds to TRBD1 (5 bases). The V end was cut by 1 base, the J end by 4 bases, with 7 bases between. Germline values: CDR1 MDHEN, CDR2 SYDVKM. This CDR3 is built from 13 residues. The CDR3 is CASSLLTAYGYTF. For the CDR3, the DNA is TGTGCCAGCAGTTTATTGACAGCCTATGGCTACACCTTC.

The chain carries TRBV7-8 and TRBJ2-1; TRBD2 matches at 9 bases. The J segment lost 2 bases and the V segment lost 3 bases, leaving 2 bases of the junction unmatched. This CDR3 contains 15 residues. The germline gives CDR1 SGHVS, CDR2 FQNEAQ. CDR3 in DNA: TGTGCCAGCAGCTTGGCTAGCGGGGCCTACAATGAGCAGTTCTTC. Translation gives CASSLASGAYNEQFF.

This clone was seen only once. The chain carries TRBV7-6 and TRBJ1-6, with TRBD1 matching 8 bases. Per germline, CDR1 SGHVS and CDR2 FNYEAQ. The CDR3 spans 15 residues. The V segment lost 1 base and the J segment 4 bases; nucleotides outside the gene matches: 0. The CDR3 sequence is CASSLGTGYNSPLHF. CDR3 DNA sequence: TGTGCCAGCAGCTTAGGGACAGGGTATAATTCACCCCTCCACTTT.

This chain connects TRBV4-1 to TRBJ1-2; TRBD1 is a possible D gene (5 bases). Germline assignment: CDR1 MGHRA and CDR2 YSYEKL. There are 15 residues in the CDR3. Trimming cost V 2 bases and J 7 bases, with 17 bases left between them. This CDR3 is CASSQLITGEGGYTF. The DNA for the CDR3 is TGCGCCAGCAGCCAACTTATAACGGGGGAGGGTGGCTACACCTTC.

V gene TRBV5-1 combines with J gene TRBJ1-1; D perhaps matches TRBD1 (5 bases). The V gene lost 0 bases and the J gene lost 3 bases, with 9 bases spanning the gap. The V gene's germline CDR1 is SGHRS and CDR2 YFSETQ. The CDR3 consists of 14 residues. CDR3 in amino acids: CASSLEARDTEAFF. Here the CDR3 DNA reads TGCGCCAGCAGCTTGGAGGCCAGGGACACTGAAGCTTTCTTT.

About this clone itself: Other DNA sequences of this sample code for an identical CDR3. The CDR3 reads CASSSTGINQPQHF. The CDR3 nucleotides read TGCGCCAGCAGCTCGACAGGGATCAATCAGCCCCAGCATTTT. The chain employs TRBV5-1 and TRBJ1-5, with TRBD1 matching over 7 bases. Trimming cost V 3 bases and J 3 bases; bases outside gene matches: 3. This CDR3 is built from 14 residues. Looked up from germline, CDR1 is SGHRS and CDR2 is YFSETQ.

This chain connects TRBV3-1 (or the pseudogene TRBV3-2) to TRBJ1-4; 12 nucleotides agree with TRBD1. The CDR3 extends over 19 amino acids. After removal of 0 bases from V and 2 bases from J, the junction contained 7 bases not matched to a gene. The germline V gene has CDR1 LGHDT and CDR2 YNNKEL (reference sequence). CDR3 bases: TGTGCCAGCAGCCAAGATCTGGGACAGGGGGCTTGGACTAATGAAAAACTGTTTTTT. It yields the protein CASSQDLGQGAWTNEKLFF.

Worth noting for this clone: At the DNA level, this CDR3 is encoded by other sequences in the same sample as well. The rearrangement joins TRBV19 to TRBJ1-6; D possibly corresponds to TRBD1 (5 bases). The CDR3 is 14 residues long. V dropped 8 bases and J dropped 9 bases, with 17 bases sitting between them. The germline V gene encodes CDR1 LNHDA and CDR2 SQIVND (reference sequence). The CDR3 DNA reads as TGTGCCAGTGGTGAGCAGGGCTCTGGTTCACCCCTCCACTTT. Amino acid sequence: CASGEQGSGSPLHF.